The TCR beta chain under discussion was sequenced for a study of T cell repertoires in cytomegalovirus infection. Of note for this clonotype: As yet, its antigen is unknown.

From germline, CDR1 is SQVTM and CDR2 ANQGSEA. The CDR3 has 12 amino acids. V lost 4 bases to trimming and J lost 4 bases, with 8 bases between them. TCRdb passed the reads through MiXCR, listing each CDR3 protein once. The sample holds fewer than 900,000 distinct CDR3 sequences; about 29% are singletons and the top ten take around 13%. This material consisted of cultured CD8+ T cells from PBMCs, taken from culture after CMV antigen stimulation. This receptor was obtained from a human donor in good health (CMV status not recorded). Some clones in this sample may be carry-over from other donors' samples. The chain joins TRBV29-1 to TRBJ2-1; D is unclear. CDR3 sequence reads: CSVVRGYNEQFF. As DNA, the CDR3 is TGCAGCGTTGTCCGCGGATACAATGAGCAGTTCTTC.